This is a list of T cell receptor beta chains from one sample in a study of blood T cell repertoires in COVID-19. Sequencing was performed with immunoSEQ multiplex PCR; in TCRdb, only in-frame clones are kept and a portion is missing. The sample includes nearly 300,000 clones, under 90% of them seen just once. The sample comprised PBMCs or T cells enriched from blood (not recorded which). The source of these receptors is a woman aged 50 to 65 who had been exposed to COVID-19. Each CDR3 is given without its conserved first and last residue. Fields, in order: V gene, clone size, CDR3 protein. A row's size may be missing; if present it is once, few, many or a size class.

TRBV4-1,.,ASSQGGWASGGAFQETQY
TRBV7-2,once,ASSLQGGSNQPQH
TRBV5-1,.,ASSGGPGGGEQF
TRBV7-2,.,ASSPYGTTGTDTQY
TRBV7-2,.,ASSLSGAGNEQF
TRBV4-1,.,ASSQELRVLAKNIQY
TRBV2,few,ASSEGSGTNTDTQY
TRBV18,.,ASSPLAGSYNEQF
TRBV9,.,ASSETVTGDQRNTIY
TRBV6-5,.,ASEDWNSYEQY
TRBV27,.,ASSFTALSSPLH
TRBV6-5,once,ASSYNSRGNQPQH
TRBV28,.,ASSSRQGNYGYT
TRBV10-1,.,ATQLCGGATYTQY
TRBV5-1,once,ASSWTGDPNYGYT
TRBV4-2,.,ASSQGGQDNQPQH
TRBV6-5,.,ASSQRTAPYGYT
TRBV19,.,ASSIRNWQGGGGYT
TRBV6-1,.,ASSELEGQPQH